The entry below describes one TCR beta chain. Its antigen remains unidentified. The sample comes from a study of CD8 T cells in ankylosing spondylitis. Whole-study findings and limits: Past studies reported some motif variants in reactive arthritis synovial fluid and blood. Significant enrichment of disease-linked clones was reportedly seen in matched ankylosing spondylitis synovial fluid. For ankylosing spondylitis blood, a TCR beta motif of seven to nine highly homologous variants appeared characteristic.

Libraries for TCR beta were made by quantitative 5'-RACE with molecular barcodes. MiXCR was run by TCRdb on the 5' RACE reads, yielding one entry per CDR3 protein. The sample includes a few hundred thousand distinct CDR3 sequences, around 20% of them seen just once. The TCR comes from a male donor with ankylosing spondylitis. Input material: blood, either unsorted or a sorted T cell fraction (not recorded which).

CDR3 coding DNA: TGTGCCAGCAGCTTAGAGGAGGGGAAAAACATTCAGTACTTC. Its translation is CASSLEEGKNIQYF. The chain is built from TRBV7-9 and TRBJ2-4; possible D gene TRBD2, 6 bases. V was shortened by 1 base and J by 4 bases, with 8 bases between the two germline ends. The CDR3 extends over 14 amino acids. Germline V gene data show CDR1 as SEHNR and CDR2 as FQNEAQ (reference sequence).